These 23 T cell receptor beta chains were all obtained from the same sample, sequenced in a study of beta chain features in type 1 diabetes. Findings of the study overall: A moderate, significant TCRB CDR3 shortening appeared in type 1 diabetes across four CD4+ subsets.

These receptors have no known antigen. Expressed TCRB transcripts were sequenced, since all the RNA that had been isolated was reverse transcribed. Sequencing was performed with immunoSEQ multiplex PCR; in TCRdb, only in-frame clones are kept and a portion is missing. This table holds approximately 730,000 clones, around an eighth found once. Sequencing was carried out using naive CD4+ T cells from blood. These receptors were obtained from a young man with type 1 diabetes.

The gene calls are TRBV30 and TRBJ2-1, with 11 bases aligning to TRBD1. The CDR3 contains 16 residues. The germline CDR1 and CDR2 sequences are GTSNPN and SVGIG (reference sequence). V dropped 3 bases and J dropped 6; count of bases not matched to a gene: 10. Here the CDR3 reads CAWRHSPGTGGNEQFF. CDR3 DNA sequence: TGTGCCTGGAGACACTCCCCGGGGACAGGGGGCAATGAGCAGTTCTTC.

This sequence joins TRBV6-1 and TRBJ1-2; 8 bases line up with TRBD1. V was pared by 5 bases and J by 7 bases, with 6 bases of the junction left unmatched. The CDR3 is 13 amino acids. Per germline, CDR1 MNHNS and CDR2 SASEGT. CDR3 DNA: TGTGCCAGCAGTCCCCAGGGGGCTCGTGGCTACACCTTC. Amino acid sequence: CASSPQGARGYTF.

The chain carries TRBV4-2 and TRBJ2-1; TRBD2 matches 11 bases. CDR3 length equals 17 residues. Germline CDR1 LGHNA, CDR2 YNFKEQ. The V gene end was trimmed by 3 bases and the J gene end by 9 bases; junction bases not matched to a gene: 13. CDR3 sequence: CASSHGVVAGGLGEQFF. The CDR3 region has the DNA TGTGCCAGCAGCCATGGCGTGGTAGCGGGGGGGCTAGGTGAGCAGTTCTTC.

The chain recombines TRBV11-1 with TRBJ1-4; unclear D gene. V lost 3 bases and J 8 bases, leaving 13 bases between the germline ends. This CDR3 has 14 residues. CDR1 and CDR2 (germline): SGHAT, FQDESV (reference sequence). The CDR3 spells CASSLRIEGEKLFF. As DNA, the CDR3 is TGTGCCAGCAGCTTGCGTATAGAGGGCGAAAAACTGTTTTTT. Together with reference TRBV11-1 and TRBJ1-4, the CDR3 gives the full variable domain: EAEVAQSPRYKITEKSQAVAFWCDPISGHATLYWYRQILGQGPELLVQFQDESVVDDSQLPKDRFSAERLKGVDSTLKIQPAELGDSAMYLCASSLRIEGEKLFFGSGTQLSVL.

This clone was seen a handful of times. The rearrangement joins TRBV11-2 to TRBJ2-3, with TRBD2 identical over 7 bases. After removal of 4 bases from V and 3 bases from J, the junction contained 1 base not matched to a gene. CDR1 SGHAT and CDR2 FQNNGV come from the germline V gene. The CDR3 extends over 13 amino acids. CDR3 protein: CASSWRGTDTQYF. CDR3 nucleotides: TGTGCCAGCAGCTGGCGGGGGACAGATACGCAGTATTTT.

The V call is TRBV30, the J call TRBJ1-2; D is uncertain. Germline loops: CDR1 GTSNPN, CDR2 SVGIG (reference sequence). V was trimmed by 1 base and J by 3 bases, leaving 15 bases between them. CDR3 size: 15 residues. This chain's CDR3 is CAWSAGRREYYGYTF. DNA for the CDR3: TGTGCCTGGAGTGCCGGACGGAGGGAATACTATGGCTACACCTTC. Complete variable domain (other parts from reference TRBV30 and TRBJ1-2): SQTIHQWPATLVQPVGSPLSLECTVEGTSNPNLYWYRQAAGRGLQLLFYSVGIGQISSEVPQNLSASRPQDRQFILSSKKLLLSDSGFYLCAWSAGRREYYGYTFGSGTRLTVV.

The chain uses TRBV18 and TRBJ2-3, with 7 bases lining up with TRBD1. Per the germline V gene, CDR1 is KGHSH and CDR2 is LQKENI. This CDR3 has 14 amino acids. Trimming at V came to 5 bases and at J to 1 base, leaving 3 bases not matched to a gene. In nucleotides, the CDR3 is TGTGCCAGCTCAGAAGGACAGGGCACAGATACGCAGTATTTT. Amino acid sequence: CASSEGQGTDTQYF. Combining the CDR3 with reference TRBV18 and TRBJ2-3 gives the whole variable domain NAGVMQNPRHLVRRRGQEARLRCSPMKGHSHVYWYRQLPEEGLKFMVYLQKENIIDESGMPKERFSAEFPKEGPSILRIQQVVRGDSAAYFCASSEGQGTDTQYFGPGTRLTVL.

With regard to this clone: Other DNA sequences in this specimen translate into the identical CDR3. The chain recombines TRBV4-1 with TRBJ2-4, with D possibly being TRBD2 (6 bases). The germline V gene has CDR1 MGHRA and CDR2 YSYEKL. Trimming cost V 1 base and J 4 bases, with 8 bases left between them. The CDR3 has 14 residues. CDR3 sequence reads: CASSQGGLKNIQYF. Here the CDR3 DNA reads TGCGCCAGCAGCCAAGGCGGACTAAAAAACATTCAGTACTTC.

The V call is TRBV20-1, the J call TRBJ2-7, with D perhaps matching TRBD2 (5 bases). V was cut by 1 base and J by 9 bases, with 10 bases left in between. The germline gives CDR1 DFQATT, CDR2 SNEGSKA (reference sequence). CDR3 size: 11 residues. CDR3 sequence (DNA): TGCAGTGCTAGAGCGGTAGAGGGGCAGTACTTC. Protein sequence: CSARAVEGQYF.

This clone was counted a few times. The chain employs TRBV7-2 and TRBJ1-1, with D tentatively TRBD1 (5 bases). The germline V gene has CDR1 SGHTA and CDR2 FQGNSA. The CDR3 covers 14 residues. The ends were cut back, 7 bases at V and 4 bases at J, with 16 bases in the middle. The CDR3 sequence is CASTPRGVGTEAFF. CDR3 in DNA: TGTGCCAGCACCCCCCGGGGGGTAGGCACTGAAGCTTTCTTT. The variable domain in full, with the rest retrieved from reference TRBV7-2 and TRBJ1-1, is GAGVSQSPSNKVTEKGKDVELRCDPISGHTALYWYRQSLGQGLEFLIYFQGNSAPDKSGLPSDRFSAERTGGSVSTLTIQRTQQEDSAVYLCASTPRGVGTEAFFGQGTRLTVV.

The sample holds a few counts of this clone. This sequence joins TRBV7-9 and TRBJ1-6, with a weak D call TRBD1 (5 bases). This CDR3 region has 14 residues. Germline V lookup: CDR1 SEHNR, CDR2 FQNEAQ (reference sequence). The V end lost 5 bases, the J end lost 5 bases, and 10 bases lay between the germline ends. The CDR3 sequence: CASSQGVDNSPLHF. DNA of the CDR3: TGTGCCAGCAGCCAAGGGGTCGATAATTCACCCCTCCACTTT.

The table lists this clone with a few counts. This chain links TRBV29-1 with TRBJ1-1; D possibly corresponds to TRBD1 (5 bases). The CDR3 is 15 residues long. Germline CDR1 SQVTM, CDR2 ANQGSEA. V was pared by 6 bases and J by 5 bases, with 22 bases between. The CDR3 DNA reads TGCAGCGTGGGGACTCTAACCCTAGGGAAGACTGAAGCTTTCTTT. It translates to CSVGTLTLGKTEAFF.

This clone occurred a few times. This sequence joins TRBV7-9 and TRBJ2-7; D ambiguous. CDR1 SEHNR and CDR2 FQNEAQ come from the germline V gene (reference sequence). V lost 0 bases and J lost 1, with 13 bases in between. The CDR3 spans 16 residues. The CDR3 here is CASSLARTTLSYEQYF. The DNA for the CDR3 is TGTGCCAGCAGCTTAGCCCGGACCACGTTATCCTACGAGCAGTACTTC.

This clone has only a few counts. The V call is TRBV18, the J call TRBJ2-3; TRBD1 might be the D (6 bases). Germline-derived CDR1 and CDR2 are KGHSH and LQKENI. This CDR3 is built from 17 residues. V gave up 0 bases and J gave up 0 bases, with 13 bases separating them. CDR3 loop: CASSPPGGTTSTDTQYF. The CDR3 region has the DNA TGTGCCAGCTCACCACCTGGGGGCACAACTAGCACAGATACGCAGTATTTT.

J is TRBJ2-7 and V is TRBV28, with 11 bases matching TRBD1. The CDR3 covers 13 residues. Trimming cost V 8 bases and J 2 bases; bases outside gene matches: 2. Germline values: CDR1 MDHEN, CDR2 SYDVKM. This CDR3 is CASLGQGAYEQYF. CDR3 sequence (DNA): TGTGCCAGCTTGGGACAGGGGGCCTACGAGCAGTACTTC.

This chain connects TRBV6-1 to TRBJ2-7; unclear D gene. Germline V lookup: CDR1 MNHNS, CDR2 SASEGT. The CDR3 covers 11 residues. The germline V and J ends were trimmed by 5 bases and 2 bases, with 4 bases remaining between them. The DNA for the CDR3 is TGTGCCAGCAGTTCGACCTACGAGCAGTACTTC. This encodes CASSSTYEQYF.

J is TRBJ1-2 and V is TRBV28; D might be TRBD1 (6 bases). In germline, CDR1 is MDHEN, CDR2 SYDVKM. Deletions cut 5 bases from V and 10 bases from J, with 23 bases between. The CDR3 totals 15 residues. CDR3 loop: CASSAPQGFTLDYTF. The DNA of the CDR3 is TGTGCCAGCAGTGCGCCCCAGGGGTTTACCTTAGACTACACCTTC.

This clone appeared a few times. This chain connects TRBV7-9 to TRBJ2-7, with D unresolved. Trimming took off 0 bases at V and 7 bases at J, with 10 bases between the two ends. Germline CDR1 reads SEHNR; CDR2 reads FQNEAQ (reference sequence). This CDR3 contains 13 residues. CDR3 amino acids: CASSLAPRWEQYF. CDR3 in DNA: TGTGCCAGCAGCTTAGCGCCACGGTGGGAGCAGTACTTC.

This clone was detected only a few times. J is TRBJ1-3 and V is TRBV29-1; perhaps TRBD1 as D (5 bases). The V end lost 7 bases, the J end lost 1 base, and 20 bases lay between the germline ends. The germline CDR1 and CDR2 sequences are SQVTM and ANQGSEA. The CDR3 is 16 residues long. CDR3 nucleotide sequence: TGCAGCGCCACAACGGCAGGGACCCTATCTGGAAACACCATATATTTT. Residues: CSATTAGTLSGNTIYF.

This clone was counted a few times. The gene calls are TRBV7-9 and TRBJ1-5; 7 nucleotides match TRBD1. V gave up 5 bases and J gave up 0 bases; unmatched junction bases: 4. The germline V gene has CDR1 SEHNR and CDR2 FQNEAQ (reference sequence). This CDR3 is built from 15 residues. Here the CDR3 DNA reads TGTGCCAGCAGCACGGGACAGATTAGCAATCAGCCCCAGCATTTT. It translates to CASSTGQISNQPQHF. Drawing the rest from reference TRBV7-9 and TRBJ1-5, the complete variable domain is DTGVSQNPRHKITKRGQNVTFRCDPISEHNRLYWYRQTLGQGPEFLTYFQNEAQLEKSRLLSDRFSAERPKGSFSTLEIQRTEQGDSAMYLCASSTGQISNQPQHFGDGTRLSIL.

A few counts support this clone. The chain recombines TRBV2 with TRBJ2-5; 8 nucleotides agree with TRBD2. The CDR3 is made up of 15 amino acids. The J segment lost 1 base and the V segment lost 7 bases, leaving 8 bases of the junction unmatched. Germline assignment: CDR1 SNHLY and CDR2 FYNNEI. The CDR3 is CASTDGLAGQETQYF. Here the CDR3 DNA reads TGTGCCAGCACCGACGGGCTAGCGGGCCAAGAGACCCAGTACTTC.

V is TRBV14 and J is TRBJ2-1; D ambiguous. The CDR3 spans 11 residues. V lost 4 bases and J lost 5, with 3 bases in between. Germline V gives CDR1 SGHDN, CDR2 FVKESK. The CDR3 loop reads CASSPHNEQFF. CDR3 sequence (DNA): TGTGCCAGCAGCCCCCACAATGAGCAGTTCTTC.

This clone was picked up a small number of times. The chain combines TRBV7-9 with TRBJ2-5; 8 bases map to TRBD2. The V segment lost 3 bases and the J segment 3 bases; nucleotides outside the gene matches: 3. Germline CDR1 reads SEHNR; CDR2 reads FQNEAQ (reference sequence). There are 14 residues in the CDR3. The CDR3 DNA sequence: TGTGCCAGCAGCTTCGGGACTAGAAAAGAGACCCAGTACTTC. It encodes CASSFGTRKETQYF.